A selection of T cell receptor beta chains follows, all from one sample in a study of T cells in Graves' hyperthyroidism and ophthalmopathy. TCRdb independently ran MiXCR on the multiplex PCR reads; one entry per CDR3 protein. The sample consists of about 96,000 distinct CDR3 sequences, roughly 49% of them appearing once. Sequenced: blood. These receptors came from a woman in her thirties or forties with Graves' hyperthyroidism. Both conserved end residues are part of each CDR3. D genes are given only for firm matches. Size values are once, few and many counts, or a class for expanded clones, and some rows have none.

TRBV2	NA	TRBJ2-5	TRBD2	CATRQGLAGETQYF	TGTGCCACCAGACAGGGACTAGCGGGAGAGACCCAGTACTTC
TRBV18	NA	TRBJ2-5	TRBD2	CASSPRRLAVQETQYF	TGTGCCAGCTCACCGCGTCGACTAGCTGTACAAGAGACCCAGTACTTC
TRBV7-8	NA	TRBJ1-4	TRBD1	CASSLGSSGTGDEKLFF	TGTGCCAGCAGCTTAGGATCTAGCGGGACAGGGGACGAAAAACTGTTTTTT
TRBV7-8	many	TRBJ1-6	NA	CASSFPPGARNSPLHF	TGTGCCAGCAGCTTCCCTCCGGGGGCAAGGAATTCACCCCTCCACTTT
TRBV9	few	TRBJ2-3	NA	CASSSAGDRLDTQYF	TGTGCCAGCAGCTCAGCGGGGGACAGATTAGATACGCAGTATTTT
TRBV6-1	few	TRBJ2-7	NA	CASSVGSWTTYEQYF	TGTGCCAGCAGTGTAGGAAGCTGGACAACCTACGAGCAGTACTTC
TRBV7-8	NA	TRBJ2-5	TRBD1	CASSSNRGQGETQYF	TGTGCCAGCAGTTCCAACAGGGGGCAGGGTGAGACCCAGTACTTC
TRBV6-6	many	TRBJ1-6	NA	CASRSGVGPLHF	TGTGCCAGCAGAAGCGGGGTCGGACCCCTCCACTTT
TRBV10-3	once	TRBJ2-7	TRBD1	CAINRGQGADEQYF	TGTGCCATCAACCGGGGACAGGGGGCGGATGAGCAGTACTTC
TRBV20-1	many	TRBJ2-2	NA	CSAPRQGGTGELFF	TGCAGTGCTCCCCGACAGGGAGGCACCGGGGAGCTGTTTTTT
TRBV7-2	once	TRBJ2-5	NA	CASSPGGLQETQYF	TGTGCCAGCAGTCCTGGGGGGCTACAAGAGACCCAGTACTTC
TRBV7-3	few	TRBJ1-5	TRBD1	CASSSIRRGQIQPQHF	TGTGCCAGCAGTTCTATTCGCAGGGGGCAGATTCAGCCCCAGCATTTT
TRBV20-1	NA	TRBJ1-1	NA	CSAQDGTLNTEAFF	TGCAGTGCACAGGACGGTACACTGAACACTGAAGCTTTCTTT
TRBV18	few	TRBJ1-2	NA	CASSSQVGDYGYTF	TGTGCCAGCTCATCACAGGTTGGGGACTATGGCTACACCTTC
TRBV29-1	few	TRBJ1-3	NA	CSVEGRPNTIYF	TGCAGCGTTGAAGGTCGTCCCAACACCATATATTTT
TRBV29-1	NA	TRBJ1-6	NA	CSVERGGNSPLHF	TGCAGCGTTGAGCGAGGAGGTAATTCACCCCTCCACTTT
TRBV20-1	many	TRBJ1-4	NA	CSAPTNEKLFF	TGCAGTGCACCGACGAATGAAAAACTGTTTTTT
TRBV5-1	NA	TRBJ1-5	NA	CASSSRRGPTLTGGQPQHF	TGCGCCAGCAGTTCCCGCAGGGGACCTACTCTGACCGGGGGGCAGCCCCAGCATTTT
TRBV27	NA	TRBJ2-5	TRBD2	CASSPLRLAGQETQYF	TGTGCCAGCAGTCCCCTACGACTAGCGGGACAAGAGACCCAGTACTTC
TRBV5-1	many	TRBJ1-2	TRBD1	CASSSSLLRTGRISGYTF	TGCGCCAGCAGCTCGTCTTTACTACGGACAGGGAGAATTTCGGGCTACACCTTC
TRBV7-2	few	TRBJ2-7	TRBD1	CASSLRGQFYEQYF	TGTGCCAGCAGCCTCCGGGGACAGTTCTACGAGCAGTACTTC
TRBV29-1	many	TRBJ1-1	NA	CSVARGGGPEAFF	TGCAGCGTGGCCCGGGGGGGAGGGCCTGAAGCTTTCTTT
TRBV7-2	NA	TRBJ1-1	TRBD1	CASSLGDREQTVKAFF	TGTGCCAGCAGCTTAGGGGACAGGGAGCAGACCGTTAAAGCTTTCTTT
TRBV7-9	NA	TRBJ2-2	NA	CASSLYGGTGELFF	TGTGCCAGCAGCCTGTATGGGGGCACCGGGGAGCTGTTTTTT
TRBV7-9	once	TRBJ2-7	TRBD2	CASSQKLATSGAYEQYF	TGCGCCAGCAGCCAAAAATTAGCAACTAGCGGGGCCTACGAGCAGTACTTC
TRBV9	once	TRBJ2-2	NA	CASSVEDRANTGELFF	TGTGCCAGCAGCGTAGAGGACAGAGCGAACACCGGGGAGCTGTTTTTT
TRBV4-2	few	TRBJ2-7	TRBD2	CASSQGSLAGVIYEQYF	TGTGCCAGCAGCCAGGGATCACTAGCGGGAGTTATCTACGAGCAGTACTTC
TRBV7-9	NA	TRBJ2-7	NA	CASSARGSYEQYF	TGCGCCAGCAGCGCGAGAGGCAGCTACGAGCAGTACTTC
TRBV20-1	NA	TRBJ2-5	TRBD2	CSAGASGRRETQYF	TGCAGTGCTGGGGCCAGCGGGAGGAGGGAGACCCAGTACTTC
TRBV14	NA	TRBJ1-1	NA	CASSQEYSDVGADTEAFF	TGTGCCAGCAGCCAAGAATACTCTGATGTCGGAGCGGACACTGAAGCTTTCTTT
TRBV9	NA	TRBJ1-6	TRBD1	CASSYGQATNSPLHF	TGTGCCAGCAGTTACGGACAGGCGACTAATTCACCCCTCCACTTT
TRBV2	many	TRBJ1-2	NA	CASLGEGFYGYTF	TGTGCCAGCTTGGGGGAAGGGTTCTATGGCTACACCTTC
TRBV7-3	many	TRBJ1-1	NA	CASSNTGYTEAFF	TGTGCCAGCAGCAATACAGGGTACACTGAAGCTTTCTTT
TRBV6-6	NA	TRBJ2-3	NA	CASRQTGSNTDTQYF	TGTGCCAGCAGGCAGACCGGGTCAAACACAGATACGCAGTATTTT
TRBV6-1	many	TRBJ2-3	NA	CASTRLDREDTQYF	TGTGCCAGCACGCGCTTGGACCGAGAGGATACGCAGTATTTT
TRBV7-2	NA	TRBJ2-2	NA	CASSLEGATGELFF	TGTGCCAGCAGCTTAGAAGGAGCCACCGGGGAGCTGTTTTTT
TRBV29-1	NA	TRBJ1-6	TRBD1	CSVERDSNSPLHF	TGCAGCGTTGAACGGGACAGCAATTCACCCCTCCACTTT
TRBV5-1	NA	TRBJ1-3	NA	CASSYRDAGLYGYTIYF	TGCGCCAGCAGCTACCGGGACGCCGGACTCTATGGCTACACCATATATTTT
TRBV6-6	NA	TRBJ2-6	TRBD1	CASSGTGGWGANVLTF	TGTGCCAGCAGCGGGACAGGGGGCTGGGGGGCCAACGTCCTGACTTTC
TRBV29-1	NA	TRBJ1-1	NA	CSVGRAGNTEAFF	TGCAGCGTTGGGAGGGCAGGCAACACTGAAGCCTTCTTT
TRBV7-2	few	TRBJ2-3	NA	CASSPHRGLNTDTQYF	TGTGCCAGCAGCCCTCACAGGGGACTAAACACAGATACGCAGTATTTT
TRBV20-1	few	TRBJ2-5	TRBD2	CSAVLAGEETQYF	TGCAGTGCCGTACTAGCGGGAGAGGAGACCCAGTACTTC
TRBV2	NA	TRBJ2-5	TRBD1	CASSPTGGHVSFQETQYF	TGTGCCAGCTCACCGACAGGGGGCCACGTGTCCTTTCAAGAGACCCAGTACTTC
TRBV5-1	many	TRBJ1-1	NA	CASSLDQTLGTEAFF	TGCGCCAGCAGCTTGGACCAGACCTTGGGCACTGAAGCTTTCTTT
TRBV2	few	TRBJ2-7	NA	CASSEALRGYEQYF	TGTGCCAGCAGTGAAGCGCTTCGGGGGTACGAGCAGTACTTC
TRBV29-1	many	TRBJ1-1	TRBD1	CSISTGPGEVEAFF	TGCAGCATATCGACAGGGCCTGGAGAGGTGGAAGCTTTCTTT
TRBV2	NA	TRBJ1-6	TRBD1	CASSQGARMLEPLHF	TGTGCCAGCAGCCAGGGGGCTAGGATGTTAGAGCCCCTCCACTTT
TRBV7-6	NA	TRBJ2-5	TRBD2	CASSVAGGRVETQYF	TGTGCCAGCAGCGTCGCGGGAGGGCGGGTAGAGACCCAGTACTTC
TRBV7-3	NA	TRBJ2-5	NA	CASSQGQSGETQHF	TGTGCCAGCAGCCAAGGACAGAGCGGAGAGACCCAGCACTTC
TRBV13	NA	TRBJ2-5	NA	CASTPGTDIQETQYF	TGTGCCAGCACTCCCGGGACGGACATCCAAGAGACCCAGTACTTC
TRBV7-9	NA	TRBJ1-2	NA	CASSFYICGALYGYTF	NA
TRBV27	few	TRBJ2-7	NA	CASSLFGEDYEQYF	TGTGCCAGCAGCTTATTTGGGGAGGACTACGAGCAGTACTTC
TRBV12-3/TRBV12-4	NA	TRBJ2-5	NA	CASSSGTVETQYF	TGTGCCAGCAGTTCAGGGACGGTTGAGACCCAGTACTTC
TRBV10-3	once	TRBJ1-2	NA	CAISQGDQGGGYTF	TGTGCCATCAGTCAAGGAGACCAAGGAGGTGGCTACACCTTC
TRBV20-1	few	TRBJ1-5	NA	CSARDPARNQPQHF	TGCAGTGCTAGGGATCCGGCCCGCAATCAGCCCCAGCATTTT
TRBV10-2	many	TRBJ2-7	NA	CASSSKSGPVEYEQYF	TGCGCCAGCAGTTCAAAGTCCGGGCCCGTTGAATACGAGCAGTACTTC
TRBV6-6	many	TRBJ2-5	NA	CASSVFQGRETQYF	TGTGCCAGCAGTGTATTTCAGGGTCGAGAGACCCAGTACTTC